Each of the 17 T cell receptor beta chains below was sequenced from the same sample in a study of human T cells and chemical hapten exposure. TCRdb called the RACE reads again in MiXCR, with one record for every CDR3 protein. The sample lists 300,000 to 400,000 distinct CDR3 sequences, 6% to 8.5% occurring once. The sample's time point: patch test 1, 2 weeks after DPC sensitization. The treatment: therapeutic diphenylcyclopropenone sensitization with weekly scalp DPC. Source: whole blood, taken in connection with sensitization to the hapten diphenylcyclopropenone (DPC). These receptors originate from a woman under 30 with alopecia areata. Some clones in this sample may be carry-over from other donors' samples.

The V and J genes are TRBV27 and TRBJ1-2; D is unresolved. CDR1 is MNHEY, CDR2 SMNVEV, per germline (reference sequence). The V gene lost 5 bases and the J gene lost 8 bases, with 21 bases spanning the gap. The CDR3 consists of 15 residues. Here the CDR3 DNA reads TGTGCCAGCAGTCCCCACGGTGCTAGGACTGAAGGCTACACCTTC. It is translated as CASSPHGARTEGYTF.

The CDR3 nucleotides are TGTGCCAGCAGCGCTGCGGACAGGGTGGCGGAGCTGTTTTTT. It codes for CASSAADRVAELFF. The rearrangement links TRBV7-8 to TRBJ2-2, with 8 bases matching TRBD1. Germline CDR1 SGHVS, CDR2 FQNEAQ. The V segment lost 5 bases and the J segment 10 bases; nucleotides outside the gene matches: 9. The CDR3 has 14 residues.

At least ten counts were recorded for this clonotype. The rearrangement joins TRBV9 to TRBJ2-6, with D possibly matching TRBD1 (6 bases). The V end lost 2 bases, the J end lost 1 base, and 10 bases lay between the germline ends. Germline CDR1 SGDLS, CDR2 YYNGEE. The CDR3 covers 16 residues. The CDR3, as DNA: TGTGCCAGCAGCGTTTCAGGGGATTCTGGGGCCAACGTCCTGACTTTC. Its translation: CASSVSGDSGANVLTF.

This clonotype has just a few counts. The chain is built from TRBV7-9 and TRBJ2-2; D might be TRBD2 (6 bases). V lost 6 bases, J lost 3 bases, and 17 bases lay in between. The CDR3 is 16 residues long. The germline V gene has CDR1 SEHNR and CDR2 FQNEAQ (reference sequence). CDR3 sequence: CASRASGSGDTGELFF. The CDR3 DNA reads TGTGCCAGCAGGGCGTCAGGGTCGGGGGACACCGGGGAGCTGTTTTTT.

This clonotype was seen ten or more times. V gene TRBV20-1 combines with J gene TRBJ2-7; TRBD2 aligns across 8 bases. Germline CDR1 is DFQATT and CDR2 is SNEGSKA (reference sequence). The CDR3 loop spans 12 amino acids. V was clipped by 5 bases and J by 7 bases; unmatched bases: 7. Here the CDR3 DNA reads TGCAGTGCTCTCCCAGCGGGGGTGGAGCAGTACTTC. Protein sequence: CSALPAGVEQYF.

This clonotype was seen ten or more times. This chain joins TRBV5-1 and TRBJ1-1, with 9 bases lining up with TRBD1. Germline V gene sequence: CDR1 SGHRS, CDR2 YFSETQ. The CDR3 sequence is 14 residues long. V gave up 4 bases and J gave up 3 bases; unmatched junction bases: 4. The CDR3 sequence: CASSPRTGDTEAFF. CDR3 sequence (DNA): TGCGCCAGCAGCCCCCGGACAGGGGACACTGAAGCTTTCTTT.

There are many counts of this clonotype. The chain combines TRBV28 with TRBJ2-7, with D possibly TRBD2 on 5 matching bases. Germline V gene lookup returns CDR1 MDHEN and CDR2 SYDVKM. Trimming pared 3 bases from V and 2 bases from J, leaving 5 bases between. The CDR3 is 12 residues long. CDR3 region: CASSLRAYEQYF. As DNA, the CDR3 is TGTGCCAGCAGTTTGAGGGCCTACGAGCAGTACTTC.

A few counts support this clonotype. The V and J genes are TRBV11-2 and TRBJ2-7; D is perhaps TRBD1 (6 bases). Germline loops: CDR1 SGHAT, CDR2 FQNNGV. The CDR3 runs 13 residues. With 5 bases removed from V and 5 bases from J, the gap between germline ends came to 13 bases. CDR3 in DNA: TGTGCCAGCAGCCGTACAGGGTACCACGAGCAGTACTTC. It translates to CASSRTGYHEQYF.

This clonotype was counted a few times. V and J are TRBV20-1 and TRBJ2-3; 9 bases fit TRBD2. The germline V gene has CDR1 DFQATT and CDR2 SNEGSKA (reference sequence). The CDR3 contains 16 residues. Losses at the gene ends were 1 base for V and 1 base for J; bases not matched to a gene: 6. The CDR3 DNA follows: TGCAGTGCTAGAGTCAACCGACTAGCGGGCACAGATACGCAGTATTTT. Translation: CSARVNRLAGTDTQYF.

This clonotype appeared many times. The chain uses TRBV7-2 and TRBJ2-3; D call uncertain. From germline, CDR1 is SGHTA and CDR2 FQGNSA. Trimming removed 3 bases from V and 6 bases from J, with 10 bases in between. This CDR3 spans 13 amino acids. In nucleotides, the CDR3 is TGTGCCAGCAGCTTGGAGTTGCGGGATACGCAGTATTTT. Residues: CASSLELRDTQYF. The variable domain in full, with the rest retrieved from reference TRBV7-2 and TRBJ2-3, is GAGVSQSPSNKVTEKGKDVELRCDPISGHTALYWYRQSLGQGLEFLIYFQGNSAPDKSGLPSDRFSAERTGGSVSTLTIQRTQQEDSAVYLCASSLELRDTQYFGPGTRLTVL.

This clonotype occurred many times. This chain uses TRBV20-1 with TRBJ2-1; possibly TRBD2 for D (6 bases). V was trimmed by 1 base and J by 1 base, leaving 11 bases between them. This CDR3 is built from 15 residues. Germline CDR1 and CDR2: DFQATT and SNEGSKA (reference sequence). The DNA of the CDR3 is TGCAGTGCTAGAGTTGGAGGGAGGTCCTACAATGAGCAGTTCTTC. Protein: CSARVGGRSYNEQFF.

This clonotype showed up just a few times. The chain employs TRBV19 and TRBJ2-2; 8 nucleotides agree with TRBD1. Trimming cost V 9 bases and J 6 bases; bases outside gene matches: 9. Germline CDR1 reads LNHDA; CDR2 reads SQIVND (reference sequence). The length of the CDR3 is 14 residues. CDR3 sequence reads: CASLRQGISGELFF. As DNA, the CDR3 is TGTGCCAGCCTAAGACAGGGGATTTCCGGGGAGCTGTTTTTT.

This clonotype has more than one count but fewer than ten. The rearrangement links TRBV6-2 or TRBV6-3 to TRBJ2-7, with D unclear. The germline V and J ends were trimmed by 9 bases and 0 bases, with 9 bases remaining between them. The CDR3 has 12 amino acids. CDR1 is MNHEY and CDR2 is SVGEGT in the germline V gene. CDR3 in DNA: TGTGCCAGTCGGCGCTTCTCCTACGAGCAGTACTTC. This gives the protein CASRRFSYEQYF.

This clonotype was detected a few times. This sequence joins TRBV24-1 and TRBJ1-1; D unresolved. Germline CDR1 reads KGHDR; CDR2 reads SFDVKD. This CDR3 has 11 amino acids. V lost 9 bases and J 7 bases, leaving 11 bases between the germline ends. CDR3 residues: CATADGREAFF. CDR3 nucleotide sequence: TGTGCCACCGCGGACGGACGTGAAGCTTTCTTT.

This clonotype was picked up many times. The J gene is TRBJ2-5, the V gene TRBV6-2 or TRBV6-3, with 12 bases identical to TRBD1. The germline CDR1 and CDR2 sequences are MNHEY and SVGEGT. The CDR3 extends over 18 amino acids. V was clipped by 4 bases and J by 4 bases; unmatched bases: 13. Here the CDR3 reads CASSFPHSGQGARETQYF. In DNA form, the CDR3 reads TGTGCCAGCAGTTTCCCCCACTCGGGACAGGGGGCGCGAGAGACCCAGTACTTC.

The CDR3 DNA follows: TGTGCCACCAGCAGAGAAGGGAACCGCTACGAGCAGTACTTC. This sequence encodes CATSREGNRYEQYF. The chain has TRBV15 and TRBJ2-7; D is undetermined. The V end was cut by 0 bases, the J end by 3 bases, with 9 bases between. The CDR3 is made up of 14 amino acids. Germline CDR1 is LNHNV and CDR2 is YYDKDF (reference sequence). The whole variable domain, filled in from reference TRBV15 and TRBJ2-7, reads DAMVIQNPRYQVTQFGKPVTLSCSQTLNHNVMYWYQQKSSQAPKLLFHYYDKDFNNEADTPDNFQSRRPNTSFCFLDIRSPGLGDTAMYLCATSREGNRYEQYFGPGTRLTVT.

This clonotype was detected only once. In DNA form, the CDR3 reads TGCAGTGCTATACAGGGGAGCCAGCCCCAGCATTTT. Translating it yields CSAIQGSQPQHF. V and J are TRBV20-1 and TRBJ1-5; 7 positions match TRBD1. The CDR3 is 12 residues long. Trimming removed 4 bases from V and 7 bases from J; junction bases left unmatched: 4. Germline CDR1 is DFQATT and CDR2 is SNEGSKA (reference sequence).